These T cell receptor beta chains were read from a single sample in a study of blood T cell repertoires in COVID-19. The assay was immunoSEQ multiplex PCR, and TCRdb's table has in-frame clones only and misses some. The repertoire consists of 150,000 to 180,000 clones, with roughly 80% occurring once and the leading ten covering around 28%. The sample was peripheral blood. The receptor source for this set is a woman aged 55-70 years with acute or convalescent COVID-19. CDR3s include the opening cysteine and the closing phenylalanine or tryptophan. The D gene is left open where the match is weak. Size tells how often a clone was seen (once, few, many) or the class of an expanded clone, and some rows leave it out.

clone size: few; V gene: TRBV29-1; D gene: -; J gene: TRBJ1-1; CDR3 DNA: TGCAGCGTTGCTCCCGGGTTGGCTGAAGCTTTCTTT; CDR3 protein: CSVAPGLAEAFF
clone size: -; V gene: TRBV3-1/TRBV3-2; D gene: -; J gene: TRBJ2-5; CDR3 DNA: TGTGCCAGCAGCCGTTCCTCAGGGCCCCAGTACTTC; CDR3 protein: CASSRSSGPQYF
clone size: -; V gene: TRBV5-1; D gene: TRBD1; J gene: TRBJ1-3; CDR3 DNA: TGCGCCAGCAGCTCGACAGGGGGGGACACCATATATTTT; CDR3 protein: CASSSTGGDTIYF
clone size: -; V gene: TRBV5-1; D gene: TRBD1; J gene: TRBJ2-3; CDR3 DNA: TGCGCCAGCAGCGCGGGGACAGGGGGCACAGATACGCAGTATTTT; CDR3 protein: CASSAGTGGTDTQYF
clone size: -; V gene: TRBV6-5; D gene: -; J gene: TRBJ1-1; CDR3 DNA: TGTGCCAGCAGCGACGGGGGTGCCGGCAACACTGAAGCTTTCTTT; CDR3 protein: CASSDGGAGNTEAFF
clone size: -; V gene: TRBV10-3; D gene: TRBD2; J gene: TRBJ2-7; CDR3 DNA: TGTGCCATCAGTGAGTCGAATCCTAGCGGGGCCTACGAGCAGTACTTC; CDR3 protein: CAISESNPSGAYEQYF
clone size: -; V gene: TRBV6-6; D gene: TRBD1; J gene: TRBJ1-6; CDR3 DNA: TGTGCCAGCACCATAGGGGGACAGGGTCTTAATTCACCCCTCCACTTT; CDR3 protein: CASTIGGQGLNSPLHF
clone size: -; V gene: TRBV18; D gene: -; J gene: TRBJ2-5; CDR3 DNA: TGTGCCAGCTCACCACCGGACACTCCAAGGGAGACCCAGTACTTC; CDR3 protein: CASSPPDTPRETQYF
clone size: few; V gene: TRBV5-1; D gene: TRBD1; J gene: TRBJ1-2; CDR3 DNA: TGCGCCAGCAGCCCCCAGGGACAGGACTTTGCTGGCTATGGCTACACCTTC; CDR3 protein: CASSPQGQDFAGYGYTF
clone size: -; V gene: TRBV4-2; D gene: TRBD1; J gene: TRBJ1-1; CDR3 DNA: TGTGCCAGCAGCCAAGAAACTAGACAGGGTAGGACTGAAGCTTTCTTT; CDR3 protein: CASSQETRQGRTEAFF
clone size: -; V gene: TRBV18; D gene: -; J gene: TRBJ2-1; CDR3 DNA: TGTGCCAGCTCCCCGGGGGTCTCTAGAGGGGATGAGCAGTTCTTC; CDR3 protein: CASSPGVSRGDEQFF
clone size: -; V gene: TRBV6-4; D gene: -; J gene: TRBJ1-1; CDR3 DNA: TGTGCCAGCAGTGCAGGGGTGAACACTGAAGCTTTCTTT; CDR3 protein: CASSAGVNTEAFF